This TCR beta chain appears in the sequencing data of a study of cytomegalovirus exposure and HLA in healthy donors (dated by TCRdb to about 2017). For the study in its entirety: An earlier analysis of fewer than 750 of the donors reported 276 Gb of sequence data and 117 million unique TCR beta sequences obtained from about 170 million T cells. The later analysis used no new phenotypic data to find candidate immune exposures, relying instead on TCR beta sequences and their occurrence across donors. Four or five DR-DQ haplotypes were handled as single units for association and clustering because linkage in the cohort was strong. The genetic ancestry cluster associated with self-reported Caucasian donors included 70% to 85% of the roughly 400 genotyped donors. Typing coverage varied by locus: about 629-630 donors for A, B, C, DRB1 and DQB1; roughly 560 for DQA1; more than 600 for DPA1; approximately 470 for DPB1. All discovery cohort repertoires had been generated using a single sequencing platform. To decide whether each TCR beta V gene segment behaved as functional or pseudogenic, an earlier analysis of some 540 of the donors relied on high-throughput TCR beta sequencing. To predict cytomegalovirus infection status, the study combined high-throughput TCR immunosequencing, statistical association of individual TCRs with disease status, and machine learning. The aim of the study was to test whether cataloging public T cell receptors could identify signatures of past pathogen exposure. Genome-wide SNP genotypes for about 65% of the roughly 670 donors were used in a later genetic analysis, which treated that subset as a discovery cohort. Donor age, sex, ethnicity and CMV serostatus were compiled alongside the repertoire data. To study patterns of TCR occurrence, a later analysis re-analyzed previously published TCR beta repertoires from more than 550 donors and added high-resolution HLA genotyping. Along with the roughly 670-subject first cohort, a separate validation cohort of over a hundred different subjects was used. The T cell repertoires of roughly 660 subjects were profiled by immunosequencing and related to cytomegalovirus serostatus. Across some 400 genotyped donors of the cohort, an average of about 240,000 unique TCR beta nucleotide sequences per donor were sequenced, and roughly 20% of those sequences were non-productive. HLA typing covered class I and class II loci at four-digit resolution. Around 320 gigabases of sequencing data and tens of millions of unique TCR sequences were included in an early release covering about 600 HLA-typed donors. Summary of the overall study and its limitations: In this cohort, only TCR beta chains were sequenced, and detectable features were limited by the absence of alpha or paired-chain data. The only immune exposure information available for the cohort was CMV serostatus. In a later analysis, most CMV-associated TCR beta chains were found to appear HLA-restricted, with HLA associations seemingly driven largely by CMV exposure. A group of highly shared sequence variants was considered likely to be a technical artifact of the sequencing pipeline. In a later analysis, several top co-occurrence clusters were reported to appear linked to parvovirus B19, influenza, CMV and Epstein-Barr virus. Compared with equally common non-associated chains, HLA-associated TCR beta chains in a later analysis were more clonally expanded and had lower generation probabilities. HLA typing was unavailable for some donors at each locus, so association tests used only the typed subset. An association between a missense DCLRE1C variant and V-gene and J-gene trimming of TCR beta chains was found in a later genetic analysis and replicated in an independent cohort. While some public TCRs were present in many individuals, most TCR sequences turned up only very rarely across donors. In the study, 150 to 200 TCR beta chains were listed as associated with cytomegalovirus. Broadly in line with IMGT annotations, most TCR beta V segments showed up in productive rearrangements about 87% or about 30% of the time in an earlier analysis of around 550 of the donors. The classifier was reported to diagnose cytomegalovirus status with high specificity and sensitivity in both the original and validation cohorts. According to a later analysis, TCR association rates differed among HLA loci, with DRB1 alleles showing the most associated TCRs and HLA-C alleles showing the fewest. The earlier analysis of some 540 of the donors excluded 15 to 20 rarely observed V segments, including chromosome 9 orphons, because counts were too low. In a later analysis, 16,951 TCR beta sequences were associated with specific HLA alleles at a false discovery rate of 0.05. When HLA alleles, especially DR and DQ, strongly co-occurred, attributing TCR associations to individual alleles was difficult. A further reported finding was that TCR beta sequences accurately predicted the HLA-A and HLA-B alleles for most subjects in the first cohort. Some IMGT-functional V segments, including TRBV6-2 and TRBV6-3, could not be distinguished by the 87-base-pair reads and were therefore excluded. According to a later genetic analysis, donors in an Asian-associated ancestry cluster had fewer N-insertions in productive TCRs than the roughly 660-donor mean. The authors suggested that the approach could potentially be extended to other disease states and immunological phenotypes. In vitro tests confirmed that three of the cytomegalovirus-associated TCR beta chains recognize cytomegalovirus antigens. Linkage disequilibrium might explain the correlated functional status among segregating V segments, but an unknown experimental factor could not be excluded. Presence/absence analyses assumed roughly uniform sequencing depth across donors, an assumption that may not hold.

With regard to this clone: It has no known antigen specificity. No much larger clone is present one base from it, and per-base qualities are unavailable.

The cohort was made up of hundreds of healthy bone marrow donors. At the time of sampling, every cohort member was nominally healthy, though immune exposures that went unrecorded were likely present. The donor was CMV seropositive and was included in the group of 290 or so seropositive cohort members. Every donor gave a peripheral blood sample, and the peripheral blood mononuclear cells from that sample were used for TCR beta sequencing. Genomic DNA was extracted from the blood cell samples with the Qiagen DNeasy Blood Extraction Kit. The library was obtained by the immunoSEQ multiplex PCR assay. For the multiplex PCR, a mixture combining 60 forward primers for TCR Vbeta segments and 13 reverse primers for TCR Jbeta segments was used. The CDR3 region of rearranged TCR beta genes was amplified from genomic DNA with a multiplex PCR assay. The amplified TCR beta libraries were sequenced on the Illumina HiSeq System as 87-base-pair reads. The authors processed their data as follows. A later analysis counted about 82 million unique TCR beta chains across the 666 repertoires, and around 12 million of these chains were shared by at least two donors. Raw reads were error-corrected and collapsed into unique sequences with a nearest-neighbor algorithm that merged closely related sequences to remove PCR and sequencing errors. V, D and J gene segments were assigned by aligning CDR3 sequences to IMGT reference sequences. For a sequence to be retained, at least a six-nucleotide match to both a V gene segment and a J gene segment was required. Rearrangements were classified as productive when the CDR3 lacked stop codons and remained in frame with V and J, and all other rearrangements were classified as non-productive. Following IMGT convention, CDR3 was defined as the stretch from the second conserved V-encoded cysteine up to the conserved J-encoded phenylalanine. The earlier analysis of 587 of the donors excluded sequences that lacked an unambiguous match to a single V gene segment. In an earlier analysis of about 590 of the donors, a V segment was called functional when productive rearrangements were above 56.7%, and segregating when the standard deviation between donors exceeded 5%. A statistical classification framework was built for diagnosing cytomegalovirus status from the catalog of TCR beta chain sequences. In a later analysis, TCR nucleotide sequences were compared against IMGT/GENE-DB human TR gene sequences so that V and J genes could be assigned. A later analysis assigned CDR3 sequences and most-parsimonious VDJ recombination scenarios with the TCRdist pipeline. In a later analysis, each TCR beta chain was defined by its CDR3 amino acid sequence together with its V-gene family, and reads lacking a unique V-gene family were excluded. In a later analysis, 500 to 650 highly shared, low-generation-probability nucleotide sequences were removed to address suspected cross-contamination and a sequencing artifact. A later analysis calculated a clonal expansion index for each public chain from normalized within-repertoire ranks of inferred template counts. In a later analysis, generation probabilities were computed with a VDJ recombination model fitted to out-of-frame rearrangements, and the resulting probabilities were checked against IGoR. A later analysis scored TCR-TCR, TCR-HLA and TCR-CMV co-occurrence with hypergeometric tests, applying a repertoire-size bias correction to TCR pairs. In a later analysis, false discovery rates were estimated by permuting HLA or CMV assignments 20 times. A later analysis grouped co-occurring TCRs with DBSCAN, adding TCRdist sequence similarity when clustering within HLA-allele-positive subsets. For co-occurrence clustering, repertoires with fewer than 30,000 or more than 120,000 public chains were excluded, along with roughly 5 repertoires with anomalous nucleotide sharing. Held by TCRdb, this immuneACCESS table contains in-frame sequences only and omits some clones. Under half of the omission traces to an unresolved V gene where checked; the cause of the rest is unknown. V, J and clone size were drawn from that table, and D and trimming were deduced from the DNA. The sample has about 110,000 clones on record, 65% to 80% of them singletons. Around 3% of the sample lies in the top ten.

V and J lose 6 bases and 5 bases, and a span of 18 bases separates them. The CDR3 starts with the cysteine, ends with the phenylalanine, and has 14 residues. The DNA shown is the 42-base CDR3, in frame from base 1. CDR1 SGHKS and CDR2 YYEKEE were looked up in the germline V gene (reference sequence). This TCR came from a woman in her sixties or seventies in good health and CMV-seropositive. The rearranged chain carries TRBV5-5 and TRBJ2-7, and possibly TRBD1, on 6 matching bases. The sequencing sample was made of PBMCs. The bases read TGTGCCAGCACCCTTTACCAGGGGATCAACGAGCAGTACTTC. This translates into CASTLYQGINEQYF. Extended through the reference TRBV5-5 and TRBJ2-7 proteins, this CDR3 yields the full variable domain: DAGVTQSPTHLIKTRGQQVTLRCSPISGHKSVSWYQQVLGQGPQFIFQYYEKEERGRGNFPDRFSARQFPNYSSELNVNALLLGDSALYLCASTLYQGINEQYFGPGTRLTVT.